This T cell receptor beta chain comes out of a study of blood T cell repertoires in COVID-19. Study as a whole: Samples of COVID-19 (acute and convalescent) were obtained from the United States, Italy and Spain. Sources were T cells, B-cell-depleted T cells, or PBMCs; the material itself was cDNA or gDNA.

Across under 25 US areas, participants ranged in age from about 18 to 90 years. The study assigned cohorts using participant-reported clinical history. Germline V lookup: CDR1 SGHVS, CDR2 FNYEAQ. The CDR3 has 14 amino acids. V lost 2 bases, J lost 5 bases, and 12 bases lay in between. Profiling relied on immunoSEQ multiplex PCR, and the TCRdb table lists in-frame clones only, not all of them. Of around 340,000 clones in the sample, around 86% were seen once. The rearrangement links TRBV7-6 to TRBJ2-5; a possible D gene is TRBD1 (5 bases). Sequences were obtained from PBMCs or T cells enriched from blood (not recorded which). This TCR was sampled from a woman in her thirties or forties with acute COVID-19. CDR3 in DNA: TGTGCCAGCAGCTTAAGCAGGGTTGCGGAGACCCAGTACTTC. This codes for CASSLSRVAETQYF.